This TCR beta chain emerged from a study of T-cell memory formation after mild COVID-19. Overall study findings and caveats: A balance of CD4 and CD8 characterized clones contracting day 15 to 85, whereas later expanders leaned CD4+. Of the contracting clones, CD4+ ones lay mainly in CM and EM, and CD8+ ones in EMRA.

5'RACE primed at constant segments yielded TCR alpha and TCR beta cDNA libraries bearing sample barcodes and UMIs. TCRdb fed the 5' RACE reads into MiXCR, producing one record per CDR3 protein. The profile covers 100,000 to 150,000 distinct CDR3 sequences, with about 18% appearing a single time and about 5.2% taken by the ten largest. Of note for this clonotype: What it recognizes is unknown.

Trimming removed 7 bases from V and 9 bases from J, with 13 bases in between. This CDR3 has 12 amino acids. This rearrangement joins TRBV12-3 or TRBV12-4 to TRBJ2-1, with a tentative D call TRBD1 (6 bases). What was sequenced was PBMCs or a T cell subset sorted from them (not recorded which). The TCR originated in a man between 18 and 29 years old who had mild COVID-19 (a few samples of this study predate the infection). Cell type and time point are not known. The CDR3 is CASMWGLSEQFF. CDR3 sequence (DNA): TGTGCCAGCATGTGGGGGCTAAGTGAGCAGTTCTTC.